The clone carrying this TCR beta chain was counted many times. The antigen is unknown. Germline CDR1 is MGHRA and CDR2 is YSYEKL. The V gene end was trimmed by 0 bases and the J gene end by 6 bases; junction bases not matched to a gene: 6. The CDR3 sequence is 16 residues long. These data are taken from a study of read filtering for tumor transcriptome and immune sequencing. Across the study: Revised staging placed eight or nine patients in R-ISS I, about 15 in II, 7 in III. Per sample, TCR-region reads ranged about 4 to 11 million by IR-seq, 85 to 1273 by RNA-seq. Study observations and caveats: Dropping single-read clonotypes raised IR-seq and RNA-seq shared-clonotype correlation.

The library was built from 400 ng RNA with molecular barcoded adaptors for alpha/delta and beta/gamma chains. TCRdb passed the reads through MiXCR, listing each CDR3 protein once. The data contain 40,000 or so distinct CDR3 sequences, roughly an eighth of them seen just once; the ten biggest clones take up 5.5% to 8%. Bone marrow was sampled from every patient at the time of active disease. J is TRBJ1-5 and V is TRBV4-1; 9 bases match TRBD1. Material for sequencing was a population of CD138-negative cells sorted from bone marrow. The TCR comes from a donor at least 40 years old with multiple myeloma. The CDR3 DNA reads TGCGCCAGCAGCCAAGATAAAGGACAGGGGATTCAGCCCCAGCATTTT. This codes for CASSQDKGQGIQPQHF.